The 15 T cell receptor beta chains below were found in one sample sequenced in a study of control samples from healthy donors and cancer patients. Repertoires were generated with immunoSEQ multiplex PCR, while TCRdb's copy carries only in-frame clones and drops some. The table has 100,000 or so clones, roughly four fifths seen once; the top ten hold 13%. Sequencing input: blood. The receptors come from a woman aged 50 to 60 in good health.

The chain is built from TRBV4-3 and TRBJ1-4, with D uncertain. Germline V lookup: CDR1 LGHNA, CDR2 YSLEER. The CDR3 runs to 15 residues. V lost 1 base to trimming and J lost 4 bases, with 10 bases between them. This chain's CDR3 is CASSQGSGFNEKLFF. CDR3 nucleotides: TGCGCCAGCAGCCAAGGGTCGGGGTTTAATGAAAAACTGTTTTTT.

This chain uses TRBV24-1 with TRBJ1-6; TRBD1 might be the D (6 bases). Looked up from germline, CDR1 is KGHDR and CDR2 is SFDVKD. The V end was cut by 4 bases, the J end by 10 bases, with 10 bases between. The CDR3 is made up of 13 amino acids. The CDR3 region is CATSDHRDSPLHF. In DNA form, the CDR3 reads TGTGCCACCAGTGACCACAGGGACTCACCCCTCCACTTT.

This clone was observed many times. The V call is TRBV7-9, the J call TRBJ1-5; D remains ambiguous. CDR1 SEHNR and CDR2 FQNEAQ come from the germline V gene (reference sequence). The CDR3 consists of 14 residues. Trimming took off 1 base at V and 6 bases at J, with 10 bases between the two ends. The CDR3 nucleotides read TGTGCCAGCAGCTTAGATGGTTGGAGTCAGCCCCAGCATTTT. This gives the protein CASSLDGWSQPQHF.

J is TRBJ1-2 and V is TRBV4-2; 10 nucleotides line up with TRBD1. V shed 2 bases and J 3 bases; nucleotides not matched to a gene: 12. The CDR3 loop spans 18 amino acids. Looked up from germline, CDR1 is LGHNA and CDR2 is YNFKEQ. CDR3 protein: CASSQQRRDRGYDYGYTF. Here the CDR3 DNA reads TGTGCCAGCAGCCAACAACGTAGGGACAGGGGTTACGACTATGGCTACACCTTC.

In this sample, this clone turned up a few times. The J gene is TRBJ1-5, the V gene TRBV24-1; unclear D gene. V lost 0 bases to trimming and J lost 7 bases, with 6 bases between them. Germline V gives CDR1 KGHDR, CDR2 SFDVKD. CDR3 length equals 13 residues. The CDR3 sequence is CATSDLLAQPQHF. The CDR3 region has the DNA TGTGCCACCAGTGATTTGTTAGCCCAGCCCCAGCATTTT.

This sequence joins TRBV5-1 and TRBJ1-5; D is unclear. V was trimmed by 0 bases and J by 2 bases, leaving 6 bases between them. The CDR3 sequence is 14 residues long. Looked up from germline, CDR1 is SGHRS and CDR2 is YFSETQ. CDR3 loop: CASSLDGGNQPQHF. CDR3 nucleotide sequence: TGCGCCAGCAGCTTGGACGGGGGCAATCAGCCCCAGCATTTT.

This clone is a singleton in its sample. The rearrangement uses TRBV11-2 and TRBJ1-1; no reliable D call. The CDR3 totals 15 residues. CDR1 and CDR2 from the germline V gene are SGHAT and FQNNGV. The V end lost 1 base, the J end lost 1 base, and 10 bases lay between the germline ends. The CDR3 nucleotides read TGTGCCAGCAGCTTAGCTAACGGAAAGAACACTGAAGCTTTCTTT. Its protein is CASSLANGKNTEAFF.

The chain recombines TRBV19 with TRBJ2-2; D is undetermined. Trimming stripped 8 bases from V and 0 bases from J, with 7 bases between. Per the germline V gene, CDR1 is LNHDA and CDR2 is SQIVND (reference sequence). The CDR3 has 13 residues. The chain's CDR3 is CASLLANTGELFF. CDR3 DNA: TGTGCCAGTCTCCTAGCGAACACCGGGGAGCTGTTTTTT.

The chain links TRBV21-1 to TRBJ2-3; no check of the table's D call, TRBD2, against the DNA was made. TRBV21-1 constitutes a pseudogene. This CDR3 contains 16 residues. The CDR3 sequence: CASSKASGGPFCTQYF. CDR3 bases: TGTGCCAGCAGCAAAGCTTCGGGGGGGCCGTTCTGTACGCAGTATTTT.

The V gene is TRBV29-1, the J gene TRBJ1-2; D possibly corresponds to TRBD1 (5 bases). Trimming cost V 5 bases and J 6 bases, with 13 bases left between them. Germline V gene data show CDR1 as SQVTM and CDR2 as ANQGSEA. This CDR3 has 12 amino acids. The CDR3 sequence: CSVWGDGDGYTF. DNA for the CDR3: TGCAGCGTTTGGGGGGATGGGGATGGCTACACCTTC.

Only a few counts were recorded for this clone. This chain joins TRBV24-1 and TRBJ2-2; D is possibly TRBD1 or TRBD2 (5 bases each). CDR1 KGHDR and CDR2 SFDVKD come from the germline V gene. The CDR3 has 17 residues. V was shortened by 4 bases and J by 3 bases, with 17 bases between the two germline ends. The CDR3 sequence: CATSDPGRDPYTGELFF. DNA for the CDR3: TGTGCCACCAGTGACCCCGGAAGGGACCCTTACACCGGGGAGCTGTTTTTT.

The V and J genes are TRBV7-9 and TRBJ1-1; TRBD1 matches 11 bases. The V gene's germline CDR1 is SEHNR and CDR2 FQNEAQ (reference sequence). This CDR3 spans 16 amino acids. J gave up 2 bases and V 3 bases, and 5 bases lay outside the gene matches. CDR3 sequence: CASSFRTGGDNTEAFF. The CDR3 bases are TGTGCCAGCAGCTTCCGGACAGGGGGCGATAACACTGAAGCTTTCTTT.

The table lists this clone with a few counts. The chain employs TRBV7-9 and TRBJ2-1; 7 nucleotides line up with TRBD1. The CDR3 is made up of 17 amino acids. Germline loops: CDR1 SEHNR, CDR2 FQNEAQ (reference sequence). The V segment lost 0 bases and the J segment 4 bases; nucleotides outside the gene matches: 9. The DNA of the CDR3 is TGTGCCAGCAGCTTAGCGGAGACAGGGAGAGGGTACAATGAGCAGTTCTTC. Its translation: CASSLAETGRGYNEQFF. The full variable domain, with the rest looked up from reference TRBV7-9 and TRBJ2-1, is DTGVSQNPRHKITKRGQNVTFRCDPISEHNRLYWYRQTLGQGPEFLTYFQNEAQLEKSRLLSDRFSAERPKGSFSTLEIQRTEQGDSAMYLCASSLAETGRGYNEQFFGPGTRLTVL.

CDR3 sequence: CASSLYGGTGMNTEAFF. The DNA of the CDR3 is TGCGCCAGCAGCTTGTACGGGGGGACCGGGATGAACACTGAAGCTTTCTTT. The chain has TRBV5-1 and TRBJ1-1, with D possibly matching TRBD1 (5 bases). Germline V gives CDR1 SGHRS, CDR2 YFSETQ. This CDR3 contains 17 residues. V dropped 1 base and J dropped 0 bases, with 16 bases sitting between them.

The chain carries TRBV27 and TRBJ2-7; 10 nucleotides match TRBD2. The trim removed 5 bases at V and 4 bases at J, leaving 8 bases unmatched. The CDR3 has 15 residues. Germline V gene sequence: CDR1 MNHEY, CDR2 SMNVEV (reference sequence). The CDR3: CASSLERGGRYEQYF. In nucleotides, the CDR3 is TGTGCCAGCAGTCTCGAGCGGGGGGGCAGATACGAGCAGTACTTC.